This is a list of T cell receptor beta chains from one sample in a study of human thymus T cells. Method: immunoSEQ multiplex PCR; TCRdb's copy keeps in-frame clones and lacks some. The sample holds roughly 86,000 clones, roughly 96% seen once. The sequenced sample consisted of thymus tissue. The source is a boy younger than two with a congenital heart defect but otherwise immunologically healthy. Both conserved end residues are part of each CDR3. Each record gives: D gene, V gene, clone size, J gene, CDR3 DNA, CDR3 protein. A D gene is named only where the DNA matches it firmly. Clone size appears in some rows only: once, few, many, or a class for an expanded clone.

NA	TRBV5-6	once	TRBJ1-2	TGTGCCAGCAGCTTCACGGCAGGGGCCAACTGGAATGGCTACACCTTC	CASSFTAGANWNGYTF
NA	TRBV6-5	NA	TRBJ2-3	TGTGCCAGCAGTTACTCTAGTGCCGCAGATACGCAGTATTTT	CASSYSSAADTQYF
TRBD2	TRBV6-5	NA	TRBJ2-1	TGTGCCAGCAGCCCCACTAGCGGGGGTTACAATGAGCAGTTCTTC	CASSPTSGGYNEQFF
NA	TRBV5-1	NA	TRBJ2-3	TGCGCCAGCAGCTTGGTAGAAGATACGCAGTATTTT	CASSLVEDTQYF
NA	TRBV7-9	few	TRBJ1-3	TGTGCCAGCAGCTTAGGTACGAGTGGAAACACCATATATTTT	CASSLGTSGNTIYF
NA	TRBV27	NA	TRBJ2-3	TGTGCCAGCAGTACACAGAGGAATACGCAGTATTTT	CASSTQRNTQYF
NA	TRBV7-3	NA	TRBJ2-3	TGTGCCAGCAGCTTAATAGCTGGGGCCACAGATACGCAGTATTTT	CASSLIAGATDTQYF
TRBD2	TRBV2	NA	TRBJ2-3	TGTGCCACGGCGGGGGGTCCTAGCACAGATACGCAGTATTTT	CATAGGPSTDTQYF
NA	TRBV19	NA	TRBJ1-1	TGTGCCAGTAGTACGCCCATATGCGCTTTCTTT	CASSTPICAFF
NA	TRBV27	once	TRBJ1-1	TGTGCCAGCAGTTTAACGCGGCAGTCCGAAGCTTTCTTT	CASSLTRQSEAFF
NA	TRBV5-6	NA	TRBJ1-6	TGTGCCAGCAGCTCAGAAGCAGGGGATTCACCCCTCCACTTT	CASSSEAGDSPLHF
TRBD1	TRBV27	NA	TRBJ2-2	TGTGCCAGCAGTTTATTTAGATCGGGACAGGGTTTTGACACCGGGGAGCTGTTTTTT	CASSLFRSGQGFDTGELFF
TRBD1	TRBV25-1	once	TRBJ2-7	TGTGCCAGCAGTGATCCTCCGGGACAGCCCTCCTACGAGCAGTACTTC	CASSDPPGQPSYEQYF